This entry lists 23 T cell receptor beta chains sequenced from one sample in a study of cytomegalovirus exposure and HLA in healthy donors. Primers for the PCR totalled 60 Vbeta and 13 Jbeta. Measured with immunoSEQ multiplex PCR; TCRdb has only the in-frame clones, and not every one. This sample has fewer than 60,000 clones, with about 72% found just once. The sample taken for sequencing was PBMCs. The receptor source for this set is a woman aged 40 to 50 in good health and CMV-seropositive.

This clone showed up just a few times. V usage is TRBV2 and J usage is TRBJ1-2, with 10 bases matching TRBD1. The V gene end was trimmed by 5 bases and the J gene end by 3 bases; junction bases not matched to a gene: 6. The CDR3 has 15 residues. Germline V gene sequence: CDR1 SNHLY, CDR2 FYNNEI. The CDR3 sequence is CASSTGTGAHYGYTF. For the CDR3, the DNA is TGTGCCAGCAGTACCGGGACAGGGGCACACTATGGCTACACCTTC.

This clone has just a few counts. The V gene is TRBV11-3, the J gene TRBJ1-5; tentative D call: TRBD1 (5 bases). The V end was cut by 4 bases, the J end by 0 bases, with 13 bases between. The CDR3 runs 16 residues. Germline loops: CDR1 SGHNT, CDR2 YENEEA. CDR3 sequence reads: CASSSRQFDSNQPQHF. The CDR3 DNA sequence: TGTGCCAGCAGCTCCAGACAGTTCGATAGCAATCAGCCCCAGCATTTT.

This sequence joins TRBV2 and TRBJ1-1, with 7 bases aligning to TRBD1. The CDR3 is 16 residues long. V lost 6 bases and J lost 1; bases outside the gene matches: 11. Germline V lookup: CDR1 SNHLY, CDR2 FYNNEI. As DNA, the CDR3 is TGTGCCAGCAGCCCCCGGACAGGCGTGGGGAACACTGAAGCTTTCTTT. This translates into CASSPRTGVGNTEAFF.

Worth noting for this clone: The junction shows a germline mismatch at one end, possibly a read error. CDR3 region: CSSSSYNTEAFF. CDR3 bases: TGTTCCAGCAGCTCCTATAACACTGAAGCTTTCTTT. The V and J genes are TRBV7-9 and TRBJ1-1; no clear D gene. Per germline, CDR1 SEHNR and CDR2 FQNEAQ (reference sequence). The CDR3 spans 12 residues.

The V call is TRBV4-1, the J call TRBJ1-5; TRBD1 aligns across 9 bases. V lost 4 bases and J lost 6; bases outside the gene matches: 4. CDR3 size: 14 residues. CDR1 is MGHRA, CDR2 YSYEKL, per germline. In DNA, the CDR3 is TGCGCCAGCAGCCCCGGACAGGGGAGTCAGCCCCAGCATTTT. It encodes CASSPGQGSQPQHF.

The rearrangement joins TRBV5-1 to TRBJ1-1, with D possibly TRBD1 on 6 matching bases. Deletions cut 5 bases from V and 3 bases from J, with 11 bases between. The CDR3 is 13 amino acids. Germline V lookup: CDR1 SGHRS, CDR2 YFSETQ. The chain's CDR3 is CASRAGVDTEAFF. CDR3 nucleotide sequence: TGCGCCAGCAGGGCAGGGGTTGACACTGAAGCTTTCTTT.

The chain couples TRBV5-6 to TRBJ1-1, with TRBD1 matching 8 bases. The germline gives CDR1 SGHDT, CDR2 YYEEEE. The V segment lost 4 bases and the J segment 3 bases; nucleotides outside the gene matches: 2. The CDR3 spans 13 residues. The CDR3 loop reads CASSQDRDTEAFF. CDR3 DNA sequence: TGTGCCAGCAGCCAGGACAGGGACACTGAAGCTTTCTTT.

The chain carries TRBV10-1 and TRBJ2-3, with D possibly TRBD1 on 6 matching bases. Per the germline V gene, CDR1 is WNHNN and CDR2 is SYGVQD (reference sequence). The CDR3 covers 14 residues. V lost 6 bases to trimming and J lost 5 bases, with 15 bases between them. The CDR3 sequence: CASRGITGKDTQYF. CDR3 DNA sequence: TGCGCCAGCAGGGGCATCACAGGGAAAGATACGCAGTATTTT.

V and J are TRBV5-1 and TRBJ1-1, with a tentative D call TRBD1 (6 bases). The CDR3 consists of 13 residues. Per germline, CDR1 SGHRS and CDR2 YFSETQ. Between the trimmed V and J ends, which lost 5 bases and 2 bases, there was a span of 10 bases. The CDR3 nucleotides are TGCGCCAGCAGATTACAGGGAAACACTGAAGCTTTCTTT. As protein: CASRLQGNTEAFF.

This chain connects TRBV6-1 to TRBJ1-6, with 11 bases matching TRBD1. Trimming removed 7 bases from V and 9 bases from J; junction bases left unmatched: 5. The germline gives CDR1 MNHNS, CDR2 SASEGT. The CDR3 runs 14 residues. The CDR3 nucleotides read TGTGCCAGCACGGACAGGGGGCTTGGTTCACCCCTCCACTTT. Translated, it gives CASTDRGLGSPLHF.

The chain links TRBV4-3 to TRBJ1-6; no reliable D call. V was cut by 4 bases and J by 8 bases, with 12 bases left in between. The CDR3 runs 14 residues. Germline CDR1 is LGHNA and CDR2 is YSLEER. The CDR3 is CASSPSTGDSPLHF. The DNA for the CDR3 is TGCGCCAGCAGCCCGTCTACCGGGGATTCACCCCTCCACTTT.

The chain recombines TRBV6-6 with TRBJ2-3; possible D gene TRBD2, 6 bases. Trimming took 0 bases from V and 0 from J, leaving 7 bases between them. The germline V gene encodes CDR1 MNHNY and CDR2 SVGAGI (reference sequence). The CDR3 spans 15 residues. The CDR3 loop reads CASSYSGTSTDTQYF. The CDR3 DNA is TGTGCCAGCAGTTACTCGGGGACTAGCACAGATACGCAGTATTTT.

The chain has TRBV6-4 and TRBJ2-6, with D maybe TRBD1 (6 bases). Trimming took off 0 bases at V and 3 bases at J, with 15 bases between the two ends. CDR1 and CDR2 (germline): MRHNA, SNTAGT. There are 18 residues in the CDR3. This CDR3 is CASSDSSQGISGANVLTF. CDR3 in DNA: TGTGCCAGCAGTGACTCGAGTCAGGGGATTAGTGGGGCCAACGTCCTGACTTTC.

The rearrangement joins TRBV5-6 to TRBJ1-6; 8 bases match TRBD1. Germline lookup yields CDR1 SGHDT and CDR2 YYEEEE. The CDR3 runs to 18 residues. V shed 0 bases and J 4 bases; nucleotides not matched to a gene: 9. The CDR3 region is CASSLATGGLIYNSPLHF. As DNA, the CDR3 is TGTGCCAGCAGCTTGGCAACAGGGGGGCTTATTTATAATTCACCCCTCCACTTT.

The chain employs TRBV11-2 and TRBJ2-3; TRBD2 is a possible D gene (7 bases). V lost 5 bases to trimming and J lost 4 bases, with 19 bases between them. Germline-derived CDR1 and CDR2 are SGHAT and FQNNGV. The CDR3 covers 16 residues. CDR3 in DNA: TGTGCCAGCAGCCAGGGACCGGGGGGCGCGGCAGATACGCAGTATTTT. Translated, it gives CASSQGPGGAADTQYF.

The V and J genes are TRBV21-1 and TRBJ2-5; the table calls TRBD2, which could not be checked here. TRBV21-1 constitutes a pseudogene. This CDR3 comprises 16 residues. In DNA, the CDR3 is TGTGCCAGCAGCAAATGGTCGGCAGGGAGGCAAGAGACCCAGTACTTC. Its translation: CASSKWSAGRQETQYF.

V gene TRBV4-1 combines with J gene TRBJ1-5; D remains unclear. The CDR3 has 13 amino acids. Germline V gene sequence: CDR1 MGHRA, CDR2 YSYEKL. V was clipped by 0 bases and J by 6 bases, with 6 bases between them. CDR3 amino acids: CASSQDRGQPQHF. The CDR3, as DNA: TGCGCCAGCAGCCAAGATCGGGGTCAGCCCCAGCATTTT.

The rearrangement uses TRBV6-5 and TRBJ1-5, with 9 bases identical to TRBD1. This CDR3 has 15 amino acids. The germline CDR1 and CDR2 sequences are MNHEY and SVGAGI. The V segment lost 5 bases and the J segment 7 bases; nucleotides outside the gene matches: 9. The CDR3 DNA reads TGTGCCAGCAGTCACAACAGGGGGCAAGGACAGCCCCAGCATTTT. It translates to CASSHNRGQGQPQHF.

The table lists this clone with a few counts. CDR3: CAWSVKGAAGYTF. The CDR3 DNA follows: TGTGCCTGGAGTGTAAAAGGGGCCGCTGGCTACACCTTC. The chain combines TRBV30 with TRBJ1-2, with TRBD1 as a possible D gene (5 bases). Germline assignment: CDR1 GTSNPN and CDR2 SVGIG (reference sequence). V was pared by 0 bases and J by 7 bases, with 12 bases between. The CDR3 has 13 residues.

This chain joins TRBV30 and TRBJ1-1; tentatively, D is TRBD1 (5 bases). Trimming took off 3 bases at V and 4 bases at J, with 15 bases between the two ends. This CDR3 region has 14 residues. CDR1 GTSNPN and CDR2 SVGIG come from the germline V gene (reference sequence). The CDR3 DNA reads as TGTGCCTGGAGCACTGATTGGGGCGTCACTGAAGCTTTCTTT. Protein product: CAWSTDWGVTEAFF.

The rearrangement joins TRBV6-1 to TRBJ2-1, with 7 positions matching TRBD1. Germline V CDR1 and CDR2: MNHNS, SASEGT. Trimming removed 0 bases from V and 16 bases from J; junction bases left unmatched: 12. CDR3 length: 14 amino acids. CDR3 in amino acids: CASSEALQTGVIFF. The CDR3 nucleotides read TGTGCCAGCAGTGAAGCGCTTCAAACAGGGGTTATCTTCTTC.

This rearrangement joins TRBV19 to TRBJ2-2, with D possibly being TRBD1 (5 bases). CDR1 is LNHDA and CDR2 is SQIVND in the germline V gene (reference sequence). The CDR3 is 17 amino acids. V lost 0 bases, J lost 3 bases, and 14 bases lay in between. The CDR3 is CASSIDLGRVYTGELFF. The CDR3 nucleotides are TGTGCCAGTAGTATAGATCTTGGCAGGGTTTACACCGGGGAGCTGTTTTTT. Filled out from reference TRBV19 and TRBJ2-2, the complete variable domain reads DGGITQSPKYLFRKEGQNVTLSCEQNLNHDAMYWYRQDPGQGLRLIYYSQIVNDFQKGDIAEGYSVSREKKESFPLTVTSAQKNPTAFYLCASSIDLGRVYTGELFFGEGSRLTVL.

This clone has just one count. The J gene is TRBJ2-2, the V gene TRBV19; 9 positions match TRBD1. Germline values: CDR1 LNHDA, CDR2 SQIVND (reference sequence). V trimming: 7 bases; J trimming: 7 bases; junction bases outside the gene matches: 10. The length of the CDR3 is 15 residues. The CDR3, as DNA: TGTGCCAGTAACCGATGGGGACAGGGCGACGGGGAGCTGTTTTTT. It is translated as CASNRWGQGDGELFF.